This is a list of T cell receptor beta chains from one sample in a study of blood T cell repertoires in COVID-19. TCRdb's table, derived via immunoSEQ multiplex PCR, lists solely in-frame clones and lacks some. Of approximately 31,000 clones listed, 88% are singletons. The sample consisted of peripheral blood. Receptors originate from an elderly woman with active or convalescent COVID-19. Each CDR3 is given with its conserved first and last residue. The order of the fields is D gene, J gene, clone size, V gene, CDR3 protein, CDR3 DNA. D genes are given only for firm matches. Clone size is stated in some rows and not others, as once, few, many or a class when expanded.

TRBD2	TRBJ2-1	.	TRBV19	CASRPTVAGGLYNEQFF	TGTGCCAGTAGGCCGACTGTAGCGGGGGGGTTATACAATGAGCAGTTCTTC
TRBD1	TRBJ1-4	.	TRBV19	CASSGAGTGVEKLFF	TGTGCCAGTAGTGGCGCCGGGACAGGGGTTGAAAAACTGTTTTTT
TRBD1	TRBJ1-1	.	TRBV7-3	CASSSTGGGTEAFF	TGTGCCAGCAGCTCAACAGGGGGCGGCACTGAAGCTTTCTTT
TRBD1	TRBJ1-4	.	TRBV3-1/TRBV3-2	CASSPRTGGLVGKLFF	TGTGCCAGCAGCCCTCGGACAGGGGGACTCGTCGGAAAACTGTTTTTT
TRBD1	TRBJ1-5	.	TRBV5-1	CASSLTSGQQNQPQHF	TGCGCCAGCAGCTTGACCTCGGGACAGCAAAATCAGCCCCAGCATTTT
TRBD1	TRBJ1-1	.	TRBV19	CASTVQGGNTEAFF	TGTGCCAGTACCGTACAGGGGGGGAACACTGAAGCTTTCTTT
.	TRBJ1-1	.	TRBV5-5	CASTPPTVLNTEAFF	TGTGCCAGCACCCCCCCGACAGTCCTGAACACTGAAGCTTTCTTT
TRBD2	TRBJ2-3	.	TRBV7-2	CASSSGLAGSSSTDTQYF	TGTGCCAGCAGCTCTGGACTAGCGGGGTCCTCTAGCACAGATACGCAGTATTTT
TRBD1	TRBJ1-4	.	TRBV4-1	CASSSDRVGEKLFF	TGCGCCAGCAGCTCCGACAGGGTGGGTGAAAAACTGTTTTTT
TRBD2	TRBJ2-1	.	TRBV4-2	CASSQAGGDNEQFF	TGTGCCAGCAGCCAAGCGGGAGGGGACAATGAGCAGTTCTTC
.	TRBJ1-1	.	TRBV7-9	CASSLAPDWIEAFF	TGTGCCAGCAGCTTAGCTCCGGACTGGATCGAAGCTTTCTTT
TRBD1	TRBJ2-1	.	TRBV24-1	CATSDFRTGAGEQFF	TGTGCCACCAGTGATTTCCGGACAGGTGCCGGTGAGCAGTTCTTC
.	TRBJ1-5	.	TRBV21-1	CASSKGGSTGMQPQHF	TGTGCCAGCAGCAAAGGAGGCTCAACGGGGATGCAGCCCCAGCATTTT
.	TRBJ1-2	.	TRBV6-1	CASSEGKPNYGYTF	TGTGCCAGCAGTGAAGGCAAGCCGAACTATGGCTACACCTTC
.	TRBJ2-1	.	TRBV7-9	CASSFGSSYNEQFF	TGTGCCAGCAGCTTTGGCAGCTCCTACAATGAGCAGTTCTTC
.	TRBJ2-5	.	TRBV14	CASSQGAGSTLIQQTQYF	TGTGCCAGCAGCCAAGGGGCTGGCAGCACATTAATCCAACAGACCCAGTACTTC
.	TRBJ1-6	.	TRBV4-2	CASSQGPPQGLRYNSPLHF	TGTGCCAGCAGCCAAGGACCCCCACAGGGTCTTCGTTATAATTCACCCCTCCACTTT
TRBD1	TRBJ2-7	.	TRBV6-1	CASSDPRGNRGQEQYF	TGTGCCAGCAGTGACCCACGGGGAAACAGGGGGCAGGAGCAGTACTTC
.	TRBJ1-1	.	TRBV2	CACQRTGQNTEAFF	TGTGCCTGCCAGCGGACCGGTCAGAACACTGAAGCTTTCTTT
.	TRBJ2-3	.	TRBV24-1	CATSDSNTQYF	TGTGCCACCAGTGATTCCAATACGCAGTATTTT
TRBD1	TRBJ2-5	.	TRBV24-1	CATSDLRDRGGETQYF	TGTGCCACCAGTGATTTGCGGGACAGGGGTGGTGAGACCCAGTACTTC
TRBD2	TRBJ2-6	.	TRBV4-1	CASSHIGLADFSGANVLTF	TGCGCCAGCAGCCACATCGGACTAGCGGATTTCTCTGGGGCCAACGTCCTGACTTTC
.	TRBJ2-1	.	TRBV7-3	CASSYGTPSYNEQFF	TGTGCCAGCAGCTACGGGACTCCCTCCTACAATGAGCAGTTCTTC
TRBD1	TRBJ1-1	few	TRBV5-6	CASGPGTGGLNTEAFF	TGTGCCAGCGGACCCGGGACAGGGGGTCTCAACACTGAAGCTTTCTTT
.	TRBJ1-2	.	TRBV6-1	CASSEGQLDGYTF	TGTGCCAGCAGTGAAGGACAGTTAGATGGCTACACCTTC
TRBD1	TRBJ1-6	.	TRBV19	CASSIPQTGADSPLHF	TGTGCCAGTAGTATTCCCCAAACAGGGGCTGATTCACCCCTCCACTTT
.	TRBJ1-2	.	TRBV7-7	CASSFHRDGYTF	TGTGCCAGCAGCTTCCACAGGGATGGCTACACCTTC
.	TRBJ2-7	once	TRBV29-1	CSTKDRRSDEQYF	TGCAGCACCAAAGACAGACGCTCGGACGAGCAGTACTTC
TRBD1	TRBJ1-1	.	TRBV19	CASSTGTVTEAFF	TGTGCCAGTAGTACCGGGACAGTCACTGAAGCTTTCTTT
.	TRBJ2-2	.	TRBV18	CASSPFLAATGELFF	TGTGCCAGCTCACCCTTCCTAGCTGCAACCGGGGAGCTGTTTTTT
.	TRBJ2-3	.	TRBV6-2/TRBV6-3	CASSYRERTDTQYF	TGTGCCAGCAGTTACAGGGAGAGAACAGATACGCAGTATTTT
TRBD1	TRBJ2-5	.	TRBV25-1	CASSDLRGQGETQYF	TGTGCCAGCAGTGATCTTAGGGGGCAGGGGGAGACCCAGTACTTC
TRBD1	TRBJ2-7	.	TRBV18	CASSRDSSYEQYF	TGTGCCAGCTCACGGGACAGCTCCTACGAGCAGTACTTC
TRBD1	TRBJ1-6	once	TRBV27	CASSLTAGQINSPLHF	TGTGCCAGCAGTTTAACCGCGGGACAGATAAATTCACCCCTCCACTTT